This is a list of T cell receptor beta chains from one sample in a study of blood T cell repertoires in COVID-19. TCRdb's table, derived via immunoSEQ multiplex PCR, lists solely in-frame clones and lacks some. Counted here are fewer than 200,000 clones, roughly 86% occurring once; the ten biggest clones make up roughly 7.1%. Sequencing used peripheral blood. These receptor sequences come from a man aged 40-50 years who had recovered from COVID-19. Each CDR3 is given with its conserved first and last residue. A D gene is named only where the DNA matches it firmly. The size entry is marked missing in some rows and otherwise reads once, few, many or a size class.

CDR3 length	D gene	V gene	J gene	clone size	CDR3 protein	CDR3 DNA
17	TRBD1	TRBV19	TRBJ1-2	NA	CASSIDSDRGLSYGYTF	TGTGCCAGTAGTATAGATTCGGACAGGGGCCTAAGCTATGGCTACACCTTC
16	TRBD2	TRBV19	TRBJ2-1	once	CASSIGVVAGGNEQFF	TGTGCCAGTAGTATAGGGGTTGTAGCGGGAGGCAATGAGCAGTTCTTC
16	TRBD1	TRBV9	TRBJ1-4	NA	CASSNRGQGAEEKLFF	TGTGCCAGCAGCAATAGGGGGCAGGGGGCGGAGGAAAAACTGTTTTTT
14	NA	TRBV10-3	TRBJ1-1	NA	CAITTDSTNTEAFF	TGTGCCATCACCACGGACAGCACGAACACTGAAGCTTTCTTT
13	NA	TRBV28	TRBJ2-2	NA	CASVVGNTGELFF	TGTGCCAGCGTAGTTGGGAACACCGGGGAGCTGTTTTTT
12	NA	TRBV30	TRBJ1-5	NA	CACHRGDQPQHF	TGTGCCTGCCACCGGGGGGATCAGCCCCAGCATTTT
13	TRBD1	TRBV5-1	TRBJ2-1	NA	CASSRGQGDEQFF	TGCGCCAGCAGCCGAGGACAGGGTGACGAGCAGTTCTTC
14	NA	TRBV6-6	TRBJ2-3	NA	CASSPSRGTDTQYF	TGTGCCAGCAGTCCTTCGAGGGGCACAGATACGCAGTATTTT
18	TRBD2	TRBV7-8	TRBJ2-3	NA	CASSLKPGLAASTDTQYF	TGTGCCAGCAGCTTGAAACCGGGACTAGCGGCCAGCACAGATACGCAGTATTTT
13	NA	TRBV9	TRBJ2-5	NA	CASSVGFGETQYF	TGTGCCAGCAGCGTGGGCTTCGGAGAGACCCAGTACTTC
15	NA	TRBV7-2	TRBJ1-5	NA	CASSLDMSLNQPQHF	TGTGCCAGCAGCTTAGACATGTCGCTCAATCAGCCCCAGCATTTT
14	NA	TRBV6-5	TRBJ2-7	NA	CASRSGGSGYEQYF	TGTGCCAGCAGATCCGGGGGAAGCGGCTACGAGCAGTACTTC
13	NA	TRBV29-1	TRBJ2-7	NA	CSVEGVQGFEQYF	TGCAGCGTTGAAGGGGTCCAGGGGTTCGAGCAGTACTTC
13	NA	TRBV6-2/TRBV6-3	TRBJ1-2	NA	CASSYLGARGYTF	TGTGCCAGCAGTTACTTGGGGGCGCGAGGCTACACCTTC
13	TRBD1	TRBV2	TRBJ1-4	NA	CASSRGQGEKLFF	TGTGCCAGCAGCAGGGGGCAGGGTGAAAAACTGTTTTTT
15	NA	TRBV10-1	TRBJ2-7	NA	CASSGAIRVPYEQYF	TGCGCCAGCAGTGGTGCTATTCGGGTGCCCTACGAGCAGTACTTC
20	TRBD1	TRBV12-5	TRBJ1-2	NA	CASGLVPSGTGAPSNYGYTF	TGTGCTAGTGGTTTGGTACCTTCCGGGACAGGAGCCCCCTCTAACTATGGCTACACCTTC
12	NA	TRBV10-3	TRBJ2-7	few	CAISARESEQYF	TGTGCCATCAGTGCCAGGGAATCCGAGCAGTACTTC
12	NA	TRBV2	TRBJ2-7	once	CASSASDYEQYF	TGTGCCAGCAGTGCCTCAGACTACGAGCAGTACTTC
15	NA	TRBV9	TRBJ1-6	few	CASSVEAGWNSPLHF	TGTGCCAGCAGCGTAGAGGCAGGGTGGAATTCACCCCTCCACTTT
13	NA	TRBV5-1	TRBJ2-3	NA	CASSLVRGDTQYF	TGCGCCAGCAGCTTGGTAAGGGGGGATACGCAGTATTTT
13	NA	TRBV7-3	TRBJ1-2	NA	CASSPRGSDGYTF	TGTGCCAGCAGCCCCCGCGGGTCGGATGGCTACACCTTC
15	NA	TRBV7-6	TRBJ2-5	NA	CASSLEGGSLETQYF	TGTGCCAGCAGCTTAGAAGGGGGATCTCTTGAGACCCAGTACTTC
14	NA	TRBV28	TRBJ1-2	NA	CASRQKRGGYGYTF	TGTGCCAGCAGGCAGAAGAGGGGGGGCTATGGCTACACCTTC
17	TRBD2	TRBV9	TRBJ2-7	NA	CASSTGLAGAGEYEQYF	TGTGCCAGCAGCACGGGACTAGCGGGAGCCGGGGAGTACGAGCAGTACTTC
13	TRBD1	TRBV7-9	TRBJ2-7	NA	CASSSWTGYEQYF	TGTGCCAGCAGCTCCTGGACAGGGTACGAGCAGTACTTC
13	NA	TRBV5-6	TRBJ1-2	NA	CASSLWIASGYTF	TGTGCCAGCAGCTTATGGATAGCCAGCGGCTACACCTTC
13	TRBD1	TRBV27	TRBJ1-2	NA	CASSHGQVYGYTF	TGTGCCAGCAGCCACGGACAGGTCTATGGCTACACCTTC
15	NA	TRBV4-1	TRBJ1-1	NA	CASSQTTHVNTEAFF	TGCGCCAGCAGCCAAACTACACACGTGAACACTGAAGCTTTCTTT
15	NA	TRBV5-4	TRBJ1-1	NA	CASSLSMETNTEAFF	TGTGCCAGCAGCTTGAGCATGGAGACGAACACTGAAGCTTTCTTT
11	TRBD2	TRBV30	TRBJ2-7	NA	CAWSGGGEQYF	TGTGCCTGGAGTGGGGGGGGCGAGCAGTACTTC
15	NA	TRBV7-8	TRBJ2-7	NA	CASSLGAGRTYEQYF	TGTGCCAGCAGCTTAGGGGCGGGGAGAACCTACGAGCAGTACTTC
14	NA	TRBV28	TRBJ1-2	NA	CASTLEGQSYGYTF	TGTGCCAGCACCTTGGAGGGGCAGAGCTATGGCTACACCTTC
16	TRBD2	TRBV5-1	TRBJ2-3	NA	CASSLGLAGGKDTQYF	TGCGCCAGCAGCTTAGGACTAGCGGGAGGAAAAGATACGCAGTATTTT
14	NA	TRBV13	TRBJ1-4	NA	CASSLRVLNEKLFF	TGTGCCAGCAGCTTACGGGTTTTGAATGAAAAACTGTTTTTT
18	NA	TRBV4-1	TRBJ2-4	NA	CASSLFEAGHLAKNIQYF	TGCGCCAGCAGCCTATTTGAGGCAGGACACCTAGCCAAAAACATTCAGTACTTC
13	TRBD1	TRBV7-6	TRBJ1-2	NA	CASSEGGAMGYTF	TGTGCCAGCAGCGAAGGGGGCGCGATGGGCTACACCTTC